These 5 T cell receptor beta chains originate from one sample sequenced in a study of shared clonotypes between healthy human individuals. Assay used: immunoSEQ multiplex PCR; TCRdb lists only in-frame clones, some missing. The profile shows roughly 2 million clones, 90% to 95% of them singletons. Sequenced material: naive CD4+ T cells sorted from blood. Indicated subset: CD45RA+ positively selected. The receptors stem from a man younger than 35 in good health.

The chain is built from TRBV2 and TRBJ1-5; D uncertain. V was clipped by 6 bases and J by 4 bases, with 13 bases between them. Germline loops: CDR1 SNHLY, CDR2 FYNNEI. CDR3 length: 14 amino acids. CDR3 amino acids: CASRETGLNQPQHF. The CDR3 DNA sequence: TGTGCCAGCAGAGAGACGGGGTTAAATCAGCCCCAGCATTTT.

The rearrangement uses TRBV6-1 and TRBJ2-7; tentative D call: TRBD2 (6 bases). The germline CDR1 and CDR2 sequences are MNHNS and SASEGT. V shed 6 bases and J shed 0 bases, with 12 bases lying between them. The CDR3 runs 14 residues. In DNA form, the CDR3 reads TGTGCCAGCAGCCCCGGGACTTACTCCTACGAGCAGTACTTC. Translation: CASSPGTYSYEQYF.

This chain connects TRBV6-6 to TRBJ1-6; no definite D call. Trimming removed 2 bases at V and 10 bases at J, with 9 bases between. Germline CDR1 MNHNY, CDR2 SVGAGI (reference sequence). CDR3 size: 13 residues. The DNA for the CDR3 is TGTGCCAGCAGTTACGCCCGCGGGTCACCCCTCCACTTT. Its protein is CASSYARGSPLHF.

Worth noting for this clone: Germline is not matched at one junction end, which may reflect a read error. The J gene is TRBJ2-1, the V gene TRBV7-7; D unclear. Germline-derived CDR1 and CDR2 are SSHAT and FNYEAQ (reference sequence). The CDR3 is 16 residues long. CDR3 residues: CASSSRLVSSYNEQFF. CDR3 bases: TGTGCTAGCAGCTCTAGACTGGTTAGCTCCTACAATGAGCAGTTCTTC.

The chain links TRBV11-2 to TRBJ2-7; 8 positions match TRBD1. Per germline, CDR1 SGHAT and CDR2 FQNNGV. The CDR3 has 15 amino acids. The J segment lost 4 bases and the V segment lost 3 bases, leaving 8 bases of the junction unmatched. DNA of the CDR3: TGTGCCAGCAGCTTGGACGGGACAGGAAAGTACGAGCAGTACTTC. It yields the protein CASSLDGTGKYEQYF.